This T cell receptor (beta chain) originates from a study of T cell responses to AZD1222 COVID-19 vaccine (dated by TCRdb to the early 2020s). Broadly, across the study: A total of 233 trial participants underwent TCR sequencing, of whom about 200 had received two doses of AZD1222 and around 26 had received two doses of the MenACWY control vaccine. Enrollment into the trials was organized by age into subgroups of 18-55, 56-69 and 70-plus years, and those subgroups contained roughly 150, 30 and 60 TCR-sequenced participants, respectively.

General findings and caveats noted by the study authors: After two AZD1222 doses, spike-specific TCR breadth and depth were significantly higher than at day 0 and than in MenACWY recipients. Conclusions about previously exposed vaccinees are limited, since just 6 or 7 AZD1222 recipients were seropositive for SARS-CoV-2 at baseline. Reportedly, close to half of the unique spike-specific TCRs recognized epitopes lying outside the regions that are mutated in the B.1.351 and B.1.1.7 variants. Most participants were white British and females outnumbered males, and the authors suggested that clonal diversity may have been underestimated. In the small 56-69-year group, the increase in depth fell short of significance, most likely because of low power. No day 14 peak-response samples were available, so repertoires were characterized only after the peak T cell response. The whole spike protein was spanned by vaccine-associated CD4 TCRs, and dominant responses were seen in regions 160-218 and 743-854.

Taken with the paper, the label for time point translates to: about 28 days (+/-7) after the second vaccine dose. AZD1222 recipients with second doses at about 4 weeks or about 12 weeks were pooled, because spike-specific TCR depth and breadth did not differ between schedules. The vaccinee samples were drawn from two UK trials, COV001 and COV002, one of which was a single-blind randomized controlled phase 2/3 trial testing AZD1222 (ChAdOx1 nCoV-19) in healthy adults. For TCRbeta chain sequencing, PBMC samples were collected from trial participants at day 0 and at day 28 after the second dose. Its CDR3 holds 17 amino acids, cysteine through phenylalanine. Just CDR3 DNA is preserved here, 51 bases in frame from base 1. At the junction V is shortened by 0 bases and J by 1 base, with 15 bases in between. CDR1 LGHNA and CDR2 YSLEER are derived from the germline V gene. With regard to this clone: Its specific antigen is unknown. Per-base qualities were not stored, and no clone one base away is much larger.

The CDR3 regions of human TCRbeta chains were analyzed by immunosequencing. Processing in the source paper ran as follows. TCRs in the repertoires were compared against a reference library of SARS-CoV-2-specific TCRs that had been generated with the MIRA antigen-specificity platform. Breadth was defined as the fraction of unique TCRs that were SARS-CoV-2-associated. Depth was defined as the fraction of total T cells that were SARS-CoV-2-associated. Each spike-specific TCR was assigned to its reactive spike region and to a CD4 or CD8 class using the MIRA data. Log10-transformed breadth and depth values were compared by one-way ANOVA with Sidak's multiple comparisons tests. This immuneACCESS table, as held by TCRdb, lists in-frame sequences with V and J called but not all clones. Of the missing ones, under half trace to an unresolved V gene in checked studies; the others have no known cause. The V and J calls and clone size come from that table; D and trimming were worked out from the DNA. The sample table lists more than 90,000 clones, roughly 86% of them with a count of one. In total, the top ten clones hold approximately 15% of the sample.

The receptor was isolated from an adult who received the AZD1222 COVID-19 vaccine. The chain is assembled from TRBV4-3 and TRBJ1-2; TRBD1 might be the D gene, on 5 matching bases. This material consisted of peripheral blood, taken 28 days after the second AZD1222 dose. In nucleotides, the sequence is TGCGCCAGCAGCCAAGATCGTGGAGGGGCTTTTAACTATGGCTACACCTTC. Translation gives CASSQDRGGAFNYGYTF.